This T cell receptor (beta chain) was sequenced during a study of molecular identifiers for immune sequencing clone quantification (dated by TCRdb to the late 2010s). Study-level background: In a replicate experiment, RNA from around 20,000 or 100,000 naive CD8 T cells was split into five aliquots, four of which were sequenced. This methods study benchmarked molecular-identifier clustering-based TCR repertoire sequencing (MIDCIRS) and TCR RNA copy counting, using CD8 T cells to do so. Overall study outcomes, separate from this receptor: In CMV-specific effector cells, clones with more than 20 RNA copies contained over 99% of molecules, whereas in naive cells such clones contained under 1% of molecules. The naive libraries included spiked-in Jurkat TCR RNA (around nine copies' worth), and this Jurkat TCR RNA is not part of the donor repertoire. Spiked-in Jurkat TCR RNA equivalent to a single cell was reported to be detectable even among 980,000 or so naive CD8 T cells. When barcode sub-clustering was omitted, TCR diversity was inflated by chimeric consensus sequences, with chimeras reaching as high as 47%. Identical TCR molecules sharing a barcode could cause highly expanded clone sizes to be underestimated. Modeling gave about three recovered TCR RNA copies per cell versus around 10 by digital PCR, implying approximately 30% capture efficiency.

This clonotype has at least ten counts. Its target antigen remains unknown. No much larger clone is present one base from it, and per-base qualities are unavailable. Libraries of naive CD8 T cells were built from about 20,000 to 1,000,000 sorted cells, with 10%, 30% or 50% of the purified RNA used. Naive CD8 T cells, defined as CD8+CD4-CCR7+CD45RA+, were FACS-sorted into RLT Plus buffer on a BD FACSAria II. Detection sensitivity was tested by spiking Jurkat RNA equal to roughly nine TCR copies' worth into samples containing 20,000-1,000,000 naive CD8 T cells. CD8 T cells were enriched using RosetteSep CD8+ T Cell Enrichment Cocktail and Ficoll-Paque, and the enriched cells then underwent ACK red cell lysis. The method behind the library was PCR. Sequencing was performed on an Illumina HiSeq 4000. Bulk TCR libraries were prepared as previously described, using TCR primers listed in Table S5. Purification of total RNA was performed with the Qiagen AllPrep DNA/RNA kit. Before analysis, reads from multiple sequencing runs of the same library were pooled. Regarding the original processing steps: Reads were retained only if their TCR constant sequence matched exactly, and those retained reads were trimmed to 150 nt and grouped according to their 12-nt molecular barcodes. Reads within each barcode group were sub-clustered using a 15% Levenshtein threshold, and quality-weighted consensus sequences were constructed for each RNA molecule. Non-functional sequences were discarded, and so were lower-count sequences lying one edit away from another sequence. Barcode sub-clusters with fewer than 20% of the maximum read count were removed, based on fitting two negative binomial distributions. The public reads were run again by TCRdb, first through fastp at Q25 and then through MiXCR, and only productive beta chains were kept. Rows with one shared CDR3 protein collapse into an entry with the most common genes and DNA. TCRdb assigned the V and J calls; the authors' analysis was not used. The sample has 350,000 or so distinct CDR3 sequences on record, over 20% of them singletons. The top ten clones comprise approximately 0.85% of the sample.

The CDR3, cysteine through phenylalanine, is 16 amino acids long. The read is trimmed to its CDR3 DNA, 48 bases read in frame from base 1. For this chain, trimming is 1 base at the V end and 10 bases at the J end, and the number of junction bases without a gene match is 14. CDR1 and CDR2 are read off the germline V gene as SGHDN and FVKESK. The chain is encoded by TRBV14 joined to TRBJ2-3; TRBD2 matches 7 bases in the middle. The sequencing sample was made of naive CD8+ T cells from blood, with Jurkat cell RNA spiked in. The cell subset or site label here, explained by the study, means: FACS-sorted CD8+CD4-CCR7+CD45RA+ naive T cells. The source of this sequence is a human donor in good health. Some libraries in this study had Jurkat cell RNA spiked in. CDR3 sequence: CASSQVPSGRLAAQYF. The nucleotides read TGTGCCAGCAGCCAAGTTCCTAGCGGCCGGTTGGCAGCGCAGTATTTT.